These T cell receptor beta chains were read from a single sample in a study of blood T cell repertoires in COVID-19. The data were produced by immunoSEQ multiplex PCR, yet TCRdb's version contains in-frame clones alone and is incomplete. The table records about 480,000 clones, 70% to 90% of them present only once. The sequencing input was PBMCs or T cells enriched from blood (not recorded which). The origin of the receptors is a woman aged 55-70 years who had recovered from COVID-19. The CDR3 runs from the conserved cysteine through the conserved F or W. Each record gives: V gene, J gene, D gene, clone size, CDR3 DNA, CDR3 protein. D genes are given only for firm matches. Clone sizes are given selectively: once, few, many, or a class where the clone is expanded.

TRBV18,TRBJ1-6,.,.,TGTGCCAGCTCTCAAAACGGGGGATTTAACTCCTATAATTCACCCCTCCACTTT,CASSQNGGFNSYNSPLHF
TRBV6-5,TRBJ2-1,TRBD2,.,TGTGCCAGCAGTTCGACTAGCGGGGGGGCGTTCTTC,CASSSTSGGAFF
TRBV9,TRBJ2-1,.,.,TGTGCCAGCAGCGTAGCTTGGGGGGACTACAATGAGCAGTTCTTC,CASSVAWGDYNEQFF
TRBV2,TRBJ1-3,TRBD1,once,TGTGCCAGCACGGCGGCCAGGGGGGACAACACCATATATTTT,CASTAARGDNTIYF
TRBV27,TRBJ2-6,.,.,TGTGCCAGCAGTCCAGGACAGACCTCTGGGGCCAACGTCCTGACTTTC,CASSPGQTSGANVLTF
TRBV18,TRBJ1-2,TRBD1,.,TGTGCCAGCTCACCCGACAGGGGAAACTATGGCTACACCTTC,CASSPDRGNYGYTF
TRBV3-1/TRBV3-2,TRBJ2-3,TRBD2,.,TGTGCCAGCAGCCTTCGGACTAGCGGGGGGCCGGGGACGCAGTATTTT,CASSLRTSGGPGTQYF
TRBV2,TRBJ1-1,.,.,TGTGCCAGCAGTGAGCTAACTGAAGCTTTCTTT,CASSELTEAFF
TRBV10-1,TRBJ1-3,.,.,TGCGCCAGCAGAGACAGCTCTGGAAACACCATATATTTT,CASRDSSGNTIYF
TRBV24-1,TRBJ2-2,TRBD1,.,TGTGCCACCAGTGACCCACCGGGACAGGGGGCCAACACCGGGGAGCTGTTTTTT,CATSDPPGQGANTGELFF
TRBV5-1,TRBJ1-1,TRBD1,.,TGCGCCAGCAGCAACTGGGACAGGGTGAGCGCTGAAGCTTTCTTT,CASSNWDRVSAEAFF
TRBV30,TRBJ2-5,TRBD2,.,TGTGCCTGGGGGCGGGAGGGTGAGACCCAGTACTTC,CAWGREGETQYF
TRBV11-2,TRBJ1-6,.,.,TGTGCCAGCAGCTTACGGGCAGGGGATAATTCACCCCTCCACTTT,CASSLRAGDNSPLHF
TRBV7-8,TRBJ2-1,.,.,TGTGCCAGCACCCCCCGGGAGATTAGCTCCTACAATGAGCAGTTCTTC,CASTPREISSYNEQFF
TRBV27,TRBJ2-3,TRBD2,.,TGTGCCAGCAGTTTATTCCCCCCTCCCCTAGCGGGGCGCACAGATACGCAGTATTTT,CASSLFPPPLAGRTDTQYF
TRBV20-1,TRBJ1-4,TRBD1,.,TGCAGTGTCCCAGGGGGTGAAAAACTGTTTTTT,CSVPGGEKLFF
TRBV15,TRBJ1-5,TRBD1,.,TGTGCCACCAGCGTTAGACAGGGGGATCAGCCCCAGCATTTT,CATSVRQGDQPQHF
TRBV24-1,TRBJ1-5,TRBD1,.,TGTGCCACCAGTGATCAGGACAGGGGAAGCAATCAGCCCCAGCATTTT,CATSDQDRGSNQPQHF
TRBV3-1/TRBV3-2,TRBJ1-2,.,few,TGTGCCAGCAGCCTAGGCTCAGGGAACTATGGCTACACCTTC,CASSLGSGNYGYTF
TRBV7-2,TRBJ2-2,.,.,TGTGCCAGCAGCCCCCGGGGCGGGGAGCTGTTTTTT,CASSPRGGELFF
TRBV14,TRBJ2-7,TRBD1,.,TGTGCCAGCAGCTACAGGGGCCTCTCCTACGAGCAGTACTTC,CASSYRGLSYEQYF
TRBV25-1,TRBJ2-1,.,once,TGTGCCAGCAGTGGCCTTAGGGGCTCCTACAATGAGCAGTTCTTC,CASSGLRGSYNEQFF
TRBV11-3,TRBJ1-5,.,.,TGTGCCAGCAGCTTTGGCCCTAATCAGCCCCAGCATTTT,CASSFGPNQPQHF
TRBV21-1,TRBJ1-1,.,.,TGTGCCAGCAGCAGTCAAGGATTGGGCAGGGGATCCACTGAAGCTTTCTTT,CASSSQGLGRGSTEAFF
TRBV5-1,TRBJ2-1,TRBD2,.,TGCGCCAGCAGCTTGGGCAGCGGGGGAGGGAATGAGCAGTTCTTC,CASSLGSGGGNEQFF
TRBV28,TRBJ2-3,.,.,TGTGCCAGCACAGGGCAGGGGATCAGCTCGGGCACAGATACGCAGTATTTT,CASTGQGISSGTDTQYF
TRBV5-1,TRBJ1-1,TRBD1,.,TGCGCCAGCAGCTTACAGAGGGGGCTAGGCACTGAAGCTTTCTTT,CASSLQRGLGTEAFF
TRBV5-1,TRBJ1-1,TRBD1,.,TGCGCCAGCAGCTTGGGGATTTCGACAGGGCGCACTGAAGCTTTCTTT,CASSLGISTGRTEAFF
TRBV7-9,TRBJ2-1,.,.,TGTGCCAGCAGCTCCTTGCGGGGCTCCTACAATGAGCAGTTCTTC,CASSSLRGSYNEQFF
TRBV18,TRBJ2-6,TRBD1,once,TGTGCCAGCTCACCTTACAGGGGTCCCCGCTCTGGGGCCAACGTCCTGACTTTC,CASSPYRGPRSGANVLTF
TRBV12-3/TRBV12-4,TRBJ1-5,.,.,TGTGCCAGCAGTTTAGAAGCGGGGACACAGCATTTT,CASSLEAGTQHF
TRBV2,TRBJ2-1,TRBD2,.,TGTGCCAGCAGTGAAGGGACTAGCGGCCACTATGAGCAGTTCTTC,CASSEGTSGHYEQFF
TRBV19,TRBJ1-4,TRBD1,.,TGTGCCAGTAGTATCTCCGGGACAGGCCCCGAAAAACTGTTTTTT,CASSISGTGPEKLFF
TRBV9,TRBJ1-6,.,.,TGTGCCAGCAGCGTAGGTGGGAGGGGAGGGGATTCACCCCTCCACTTT,CASSVGGRGGDSPLHF
TRBV7-9,TRBJ1-1,TRBD1,.,TGTGCCAGCAGCTTCCTGAGCCCCACAGGGGAGAGAGCTTTCTTT,CASSFLSPTGERAFF
TRBV9,TRBJ2-1,TRBD2,.,TGTGCCAGCAGCGTAGACCACCGGACTAGCGGGGGGGATGAGCAGTTCTTC,CASSVDHRTSGGDEQFF
TRBV10-3,TRBJ1-6,.,once,TGTGCCACCAAACCCTCCCGGGGGGCTGATTCCTATAATTCACCCCTCCACTTT,CATKPSRGADSYNSPLHF
TRBV10-3,TRBJ2-1,TRBD2,.,TGTGCCATCAGGGAGGCGGGGGGGGGCTACAATGAGCAGTTCTTC,CAIREAGGGYNEQFF
TRBV9,TRBJ1-1,.,.,TGTGCCAGCAGCGTAGGTGGGGGAGGGAACACTGAAGCTTTCTTT,CASSVGGGGNTEAFF
TRBV19,TRBJ1-5,TRBD1,.,TGTGCCAGTACCGCAACCGGGACAGTCGGCAATCAGCCCCAGCATTTT,CASTATGTVGNQPQHF
TRBV11-2,TRBJ2-2,.,.,TGTGCCAGCAGCTTAGTTTTCAGGGTAGGAGGGGAGCTGTTTTTT,CASSLVFRVGGELFF
TRBV7-2,TRBJ1-2,TRBD1,.,TGTGCCAGCAGCTTAGGGACAGGTATCTATGGCTACACCTTC,CASSLGTGIYGYTF
TRBV28,TRBJ2-5,.,.,TGTGCCAGCAGTTCACTGGACAGTCAAGAGACCCAGTACTTC,CASSSLDSQETQYF
TRBV5-1,TRBJ1-2,TRBD1,.,TGCGCCAGCAGCCCATACGGGACAGACTATGGCTACACCTTC,CASSPYGTDYGYTF
TRBV7-2,TRBJ2-2,TRBD2,few,TGTGCCAGCAGCCCAAGGGCCGGGGGGGCCCACGAAACCACCGGGGAGCTGTTTTTT,CASSPRAGGAHETTGELFF
TRBV5-1,TRBJ2-5,TRBD2,.,TGCGCCAGCAGCCCCCTGGGGGGGCGGGGGGGAGAAGAGACCCAGTACTTC,CASSPLGGRGGEETQYF
TRBV5-1,TRBJ2-5,TRBD1,.,TGCGCCAGCAGCGTAAGGGGGCAGGAGACCCAGTACTTC,CASSVRGQETQYF
TRBV15,TRBJ1-2,.,.,TGTGCCACCAGCAGAGATAGAGGGAACTATGGCTACACCTTC,CATSRDRGNYGYTF
TRBV19,TRBJ1-5,TRBD1,.,TGTGCCAGTAGTTGGACAGGGGGCATCAATCAGCCCCAGCATTTT,CASSWTGGINQPQHF
TRBV7-8,TRBJ2-2,TRBD1,.,TGTGCCAGCAGCTATAGAGACAGGGGCACCGGGGAGCTGTTTTTT,CASSYRDRGTGELFF
TRBV27,TRBJ1-1,.,.,TGTGCCAGCAGTTTACGGGGATCGAGGGATGAAGCTTTCTTT,CASSLRGSRDEAFF
TRBV19,TRBJ1-1,.,.,TGTGCCAGTAGACTAGTTAGAATGAACACTGAAGCTTTCTTT,CASRLVRMNTEAFF
TRBV5-5,TRBJ2-1,.,.,TGTGCCAGCAGCTTGGCCGTGTCGACAGCTTACAATGAGCAGTTCTTC,CASSLAVSTAYNEQFF
TRBV3-1/TRBV3-2,TRBJ1-6,TRBD1,.,TGTGCCAGCAGCCAAGACCGGGACAGGGGGAATTCACCCCTCCACTTT,CASSQDRDRGNSPLHF
TRBV6-5,TRBJ2-1,.,.,TGTGCCAGCAGTTACTCACCCCCGGGGGTGGATGAGCAGTTCTTC,CASSYSPPGVDEQFF
TRBV27,TRBJ1-6,.,.,TGTGCCAGCAGTTTACTAGGTGGCAATTCACCCCTCCACTTT,CASSLLGGNSPLHF
TRBV19,TRBJ1-2,.,.,TGTGCCAGTAGTCCCCAGGGGAACGGCTATGGCTACACCTTC,CASSPQGNGYGYTF